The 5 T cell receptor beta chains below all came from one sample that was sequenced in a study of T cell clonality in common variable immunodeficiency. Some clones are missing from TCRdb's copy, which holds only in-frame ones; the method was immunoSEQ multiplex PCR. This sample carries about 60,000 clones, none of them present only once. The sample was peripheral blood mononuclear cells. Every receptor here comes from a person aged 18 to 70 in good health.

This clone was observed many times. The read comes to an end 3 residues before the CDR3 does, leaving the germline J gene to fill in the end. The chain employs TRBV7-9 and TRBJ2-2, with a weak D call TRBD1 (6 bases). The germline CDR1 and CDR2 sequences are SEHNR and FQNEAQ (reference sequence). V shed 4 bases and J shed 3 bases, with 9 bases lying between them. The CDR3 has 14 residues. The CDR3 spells CASSSRQDTGELFF. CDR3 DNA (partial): TGTGCCAGCAGCTCTAGACAGGACACCGGGGAG.

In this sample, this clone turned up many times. The CDR3 bases that were read are TGTGCCTGGAGCCCGGGACAGAGTACGGCTGAA. This codes for CAWSPGQSTAE. The complete CDR3 sequence is CAWSPGQSTAEAFF. This chain uses TRBV30 with TRBJ1-1; 7 bases fit TRBD1. Read coverage stops 3 residues before the CDR3 terminus; the germline J gene supplies the remainder. The CDR3 has 14 residues. Germline V gene sequence: CDR1 GTSNPN, CDR2 SVGIG (reference sequence). The ends lost 3 bases at V and 6 bases at J; junction bases unmatched: 10.

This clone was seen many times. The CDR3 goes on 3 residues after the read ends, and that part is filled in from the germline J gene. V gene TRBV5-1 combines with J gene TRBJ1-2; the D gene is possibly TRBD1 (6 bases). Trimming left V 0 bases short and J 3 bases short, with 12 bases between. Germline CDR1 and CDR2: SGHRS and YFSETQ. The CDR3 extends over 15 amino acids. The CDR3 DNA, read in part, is TGCGCCAGCAGCTTGGATGGACAGACAGACTATGGC. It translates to CASSLDGQTDYG. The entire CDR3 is CASSLDGQTDYGYTF.

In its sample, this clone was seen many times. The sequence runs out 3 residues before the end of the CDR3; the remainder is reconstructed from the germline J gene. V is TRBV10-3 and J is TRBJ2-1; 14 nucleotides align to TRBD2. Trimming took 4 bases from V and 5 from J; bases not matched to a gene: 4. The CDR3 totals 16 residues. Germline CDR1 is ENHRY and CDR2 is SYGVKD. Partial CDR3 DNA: TGTGCCATCAGTGGGGGACTAGCGGGAGTGAACAATGAG. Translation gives CAISGGLAGVNNE. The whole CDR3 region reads CAISGGLAGVNNEQFF.

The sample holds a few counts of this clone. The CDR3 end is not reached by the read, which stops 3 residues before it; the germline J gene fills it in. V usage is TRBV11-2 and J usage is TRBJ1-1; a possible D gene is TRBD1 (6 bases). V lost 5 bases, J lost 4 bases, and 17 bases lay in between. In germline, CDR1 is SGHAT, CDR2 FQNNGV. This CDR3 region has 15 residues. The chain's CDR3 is CASSVLPTGPTEAFF. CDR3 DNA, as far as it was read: TGTGCCAGCAGCGTCTTACCAACAGGGCCCACTGAA.